The 21 T cell receptor beta chains below all came from one sample that was sequenced in a study of spatial heterogeneity in lung cancer. Specified time point: blood at routine non-recurrence follow-up after resection. Whole RNA from tumor, nontumor lung or frozen PBMC was sequenced unsorted. TCRdb called the 5' RACE reads again in MiXCR, with one record for every CDR3 protein. The data contain about 120,000 distinct CDR3 sequences, 10% to 15% of them singletons. The sample here was PBMCs, taken at follow-up. The receptors were sampled from a male donor with early-stage non-small cell lung cancer.

This clonotype has a handful of counts. The gene calls are TRBV6-2 or TRBV6-3 and TRBJ1-1, with D uncertain. Trimming took off 2 bases at V and 1 base at J, with 5 bases between the two ends. Germline lookup yields CDR1 MNHEY and CDR2 SVGEGT. The CDR3 spans 13 residues. In DNA, the CDR3 is TGTGCCAGCAGTTACGACCCGAACACTGAAGCTTTCTTT. Encoded protein: CASSYDPNTEAFF.

The chain recombines TRBV12-3 or TRBV12-4 with TRBJ2-3; tentatively, D is TRBD1 or TRBD2 (5 bases each). Trimming removed 4 bases from V and 0 bases from J, with 8 bases in between. The CDR3 runs to 14 residues. CDR3 coding DNA: TGTGCCAGCAGTTGGGACCTTAGCACAGATACGCAGTATTTT. This translates into CASSWDLSTDTQYF.

The gene calls are TRBV30 and TRBJ2-7; D not resolved. The CDR3 totals 12 residues. In germline, CDR1 is GTSNPN, CDR2 SVGIG (reference sequence). The ends were cut back, 3 bases at V and 5 bases at J, with 11 bases in the middle. This CDR3 reads CAWRRSDHEQYF. DNA of the CDR3: TGTGCCTGGAGACGTTCGGACCACGAGCAGTACTTC.

This clonotype has at least ten counts. The V call is TRBV20-1, the J call TRBJ1-6, with 8 bases identical to TRBD1. CDR3 length: 14 amino acids. The J segment lost 4 bases and the V segment lost 5 bases, leaving 4 bases of the junction unmatched. Looked up from germline, CDR1 is DFQATT and CDR2 is SNEGSKA (reference sequence). CDR3: CSAVDREYNSPLHF. CDR3 nucleotides: TGCAGTGCTGTGGACAGGGAGTATAATTCACCCCTCCACTTT.

This clonotype was observed many times. The chain links TRBV7-2 to TRBJ1-5, with unresolved D. In germline, CDR1 is SGHTA, CDR2 FQGNSA. The V end was cut by 1 base, the J end by 4 bases, with 5 bases between. This CDR3 region has 13 residues. The CDR3, as DNA: TGTGCCAGCAGCTTAGGCAGGAATCAGCCCCAGCATTTT. This sequence encodes CASSLGRNQPQHF.

V gene TRBV29-1 combines with J gene TRBJ1-5; perhaps TRBD1 as D (5 bases). The CDR3 totals 13 residues. Germline CDR1 SQVTM, CDR2 ANQGSEA. Between the trimmed V and J ends, which lost 7 bases and 2 bases, there was a span of 12 bases. The CDR3 loop reads CSAGTSGNQPQHF. In DNA form, the CDR3 reads TGCAGCGCCGGGACTTCTGGCAATCAGCCCCAGCATTTT. Drawing the rest from reference TRBV29-1 and TRBJ1-5, the complete variable domain is SAVISQKPSRDICQRGTSLTIQCQVDSQVTMMFWYRQQPGQSLTLIATANQGSEATYESGFVIDKFPISRPNLTFSTLTVSNMSPEDSSIYLCSAGTSGNQPQHFGDGTRLSIL.

This clonotype was counted at least ten times. The chain joins TRBV20-1 to TRBJ1-5; TRBD1 aligns across 7 bases. After removal of 6 bases from V and 0 bases from J, the junction contained 8 bases not matched to a gene. CDR3 length: 15 residues. Germline V gene lookup returns CDR1 DFQATT and CDR2 SNEGSKA (reference sequence). The CDR3 is CSAGGTANSNQPQHF. CDR3 in DNA: TGCAGTGCCGGGGGGACAGCAAATAGCAATCAGCCCCAGCATTTT.

This clonotype was seen a handful of times. The chain couples TRBV10-3 to TRBJ1-2; no clear D. Germline V gene data show CDR1 as ENHRY and CDR2 as SYGVKD. With 0 bases removed from V and 4 bases from J, the gap between germline ends came to 12 bases. This CDR3 is 15 amino acids long. CDR3 in amino acids: CAISESPGYSYGYTF. As DNA, the CDR3 is TGTGCCATCAGTGAGTCTCCCGGTTACAGCTATGGCTACACCTTC.

The chain employs TRBV7-2 and TRBJ1-2, with 9 bases that match TRBD1. CDR1 and CDR2 (germline): SGHTA, FQGNSA. CDR3 length: 14 residues. V gave up 4 bases and J gave up 8 bases; unmatched junction bases: 8. CDR3 loop: CASSSGTGTTGYTF. CDR3 coding DNA: TGTGCCAGCAGCTCTGGGACAGGGACGACAGGCTACACCTTC.

The rearrangement links TRBV5-1 to TRBJ2-1; 8 nucleotides line up with TRBD2. V lost 0 bases, J lost 4 bases, and 6 bases stayed unmatched. CDR3 length equals 16 residues. Germline V gene data show CDR1 as SGHRS and CDR2 as YFSETQ. The CDR3 nucleotides read TGCGCCAGCAGCTTGGCGGCGGGGGGCCTATACAATGAGCAGTTCTTC. Its translation is CASSLAAGGLYNEQFF.

This clonotype has more than one count but fewer than ten. V and J are TRBV12-3 or TRBV12-4 and TRBJ1-2; D is uncertain. The CDR3 totals 16 residues. V lost 6 bases and J 5 bases, leaving 22 bases between the germline ends. CDR3 in DNA: TGTGCCAGCAGCTCATTCCCGTCGAGGTTGGGATATGGCTACACCTTC. It yields the protein CASSSFPSRLGYGYTF.

The chain couples TRBV18 to TRBJ2-7, with a tentative D call TRBD1 (5 bases). The V end lost 3 bases, the J end lost 3 bases, and 9 bases lay between the germline ends. In germline, CDR1 is KGHSH, CDR2 LQKENI. The CDR3 spans 13 residues. CDR3 in amino acids: CASSPDRFYEQYF. For the CDR3, the DNA is TGTGCCAGCTCACCCGACAGATTCTACGAGCAGTACTTC.

This chain joins TRBV28 and TRBJ1-5; the match to TRBD1 covers 10 bases. CDR1 and CDR2 (germline): MDHEN, SYDVKM. This CDR3 has 15 amino acids. V lost 7 bases to trimming and J lost 4 bases; unmatched junction nucleotides: 7. This chain's CDR3 is CASIPTGGRNQPQHF. The CDR3 DNA follows: TGTGCCAGCATCCCGACAGGGGGCCGTAATCAGCCCCAGCATTTT.

In its sample, this clonotype was seen many times. The chain combines TRBV24-1 with TRBJ2-5, with D perhaps given as TRBD1 or TRBD2 (5 bases each). Germline assignment: CDR1 KGHDR and CDR2 SFDVKD. The CDR3 has 13 amino acids. The V gene lost 5 bases and the J gene lost 4 bases, with 10 bases spanning the gap. CDR3 DNA sequence: TGTGCCACCAGTGGCCGGGGCGGAGAGACCCAGTACTTC. Protein product: CATSGRGGETQYF.

This clonotype was recorded at least ten times. The chain recombines TRBV9 with TRBJ1-6; 9 nucleotides line up with TRBD1. Losses at the gene ends were 4 bases for V and 5 bases for J; bases not matched to a gene: 7. The CDR3 extends over 16 amino acids. The germline V gene has CDR1 SGDLS and CDR2 YYNGEE. CDR3 in amino acids: CASSTRQGGDNSPLHF. The CDR3 nucleotides read TGTGCCAGCAGCACTCGACAGGGGGGAGATAATTCACCCCTCCACTTT.

This clonotype was picked up many times. V and J are TRBV12-3 or TRBV12-4 and TRBJ1-2; D not certain. The length of the CDR3 is 14 residues. V was shortened by 0 bases and J by 8 bases, with 13 bases between the two germline ends. The CDR3, as DNA: TGTGCCAGCAGTTTAGCGTCGGGGAGTAAAGGCTACACCTTC. Residues: CASSLASGSKGYTF.

A remark on this clonotype: One end of the junction is discordant with germline, which a read error may explain. The CDR3 coding sequence is TGTGCCAGCAGTAACTCCTGGGAGCCCCAGCATTTT. Residues: CASSNSWEPQHF. The chain has TRBV6-6 and TRBJ1-5; D gene unclear. Germline CDR1 is MNHNY and CDR2 is SVGAGI (reference sequence). This CDR3 spans 12 amino acids.

This clonotype appeared a single time. The chain employs TRBV9 and TRBJ2-3; TRBD2 agrees at 12 bases. This CDR3 is built from 17 residues. Germline values: CDR1 SGDLS, CDR2 YYNGEE. Trimming cost V 3 bases and J 5 bases; bases outside gene matches: 10. The CDR3 bases are TGTGCCAGCAGCGAGGCCCCTAGCGGGGGGGCCGGAGATACGCAGTATTTT. This sequence encodes CASSEAPSGGAGDTQYF.

This clonotype was observed at least ten times. This sequence joins TRBV7-2 and TRBJ2-3; 7 positions agree with TRBD2. V trimming: 5 bases; J trimming: 2 bases; junction bases outside the gene matches: 4. Germline CDR1 SGHTA, CDR2 FQGNSA. The CDR3 contains 14 residues. The DNA of the CDR3 is TGTGCCAGCAGCATGGGGGGGGACACAGATACGCAGTATTTT. It encodes CASSMGGDTDTQYF.

The sample holds many counts of this clonotype. The chain links TRBV5-6 to TRBJ2-7, with 9 positions matching TRBD1. Germline V gene lookup returns CDR1 SGHDT and CDR2 YYEEEE. V lost 0 bases, J lost 3 bases, and 1 base stayed unmatched. This CDR3 region has 14 residues. The CDR3 DNA follows: TGTGCCAGCAGCTTGGAGGGACAGGGCTACGAGCAGTACTTC. Its translation is CASSLEGQGYEQYF.

The V call is TRBV6-2 or TRBV6-3, the J call TRBJ2-5; no clear D. The CDR3 is 15 residues long. V lost 6 bases to trimming and J lost 3 bases, with 17 bases between them. In germline, CDR1 is MNHEY, CDR2 SVGEGT. DNA of the CDR3: TGTGCCAGCAGGACGAGCTCCGGGTGGGAAGAGACCCAGTACTTC. The encoded protein is CASRTSSGWEETQYF.